This T cell receptor (beta chain) was captured in a study of T cell responses to AZD1222 COVID-19 vaccine. Study-wide points: Spike-specific TCR breadth and depth rose after two AZD1222 doses.

Using immunoSEQ multiplex PCR, the repertoire was profiled, and TCRdb retains in-frame clones only, with some absent. The sample holds tens of thousands of clones, about 85% seen once. Details on this clone: Antigen: not known.

The starting material was peripheral blood, obtained 28 days after the second AZD1222 dose. The receptor's source is an adult who received the AZD1222 COVID-19 vaccine.

CDR3 amino acids: CASRRSGNTDTQYF. The CDR3 nucleotides read TGTGCCAGCAGACGCTCGGGGAACACAGATACGCAGTATTTT. The chain uses TRBV7-2 and TRBJ2-3; D may be TRBD2 (5 bases). Germline V gene data show CDR1 as SGHTA and CDR2 as FQGNSA. CDR3 length: 14 amino acids. With 6 bases removed from V and 2 bases from J, the gap between germline ends came to 12 bases.